The present T cell receptor beta chain was sequenced within a study of blood T cells in healthy people across ages. Background on the study: The template switching approach captured approximately one barcoded beta molecule for every two T cells.

Germline V CDR1 and CDR2: KGHSH, LQKENI. With V trimmed by 3 bases and J by 0 bases, 4 bases remained unmatched. The CDR3 extends over 16 amino acids. Combining a sample-barcoded 5' primer with a J-beta primer mix, a second PCR ran for 7 to 11 cycles. Each CDR3 protein is one row after TCRdb ran MiXCR on the 5' RACE reads. Of roughly 500,000 distinct CDR3 sequences in the sample, approximately 30% were seen once. The rearrangement joins TRBV18 to TRBJ2-2; 7 nucleotides align to TRBD2. The clonotype comes from a woman between 65 and 79 years old in good health. Material for sequencing was blood. The CDR3 here is CASSPFGRSNTGELFF. The CDR3 DNA reads as TGTGCCAGCTCACCTTTCGGGAGGTCGAACACCGGGGAGCTGTTTTTT.